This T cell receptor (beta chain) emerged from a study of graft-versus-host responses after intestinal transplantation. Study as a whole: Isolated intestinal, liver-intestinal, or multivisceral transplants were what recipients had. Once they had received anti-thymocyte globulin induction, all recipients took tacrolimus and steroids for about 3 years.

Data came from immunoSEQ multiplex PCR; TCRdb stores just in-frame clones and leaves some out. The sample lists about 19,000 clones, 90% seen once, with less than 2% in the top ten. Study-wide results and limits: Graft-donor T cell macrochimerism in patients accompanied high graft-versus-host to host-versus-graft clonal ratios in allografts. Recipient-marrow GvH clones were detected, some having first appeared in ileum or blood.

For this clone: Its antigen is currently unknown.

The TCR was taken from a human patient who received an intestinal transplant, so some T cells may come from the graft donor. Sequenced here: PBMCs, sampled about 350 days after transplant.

DNA of the CDR3: TGTGCCAGCAGCGTAGTTGACCGGGGGTACAATGAGCAGTTCTTC. This translates into CASSVVDRGYNEQFF. The chain links TRBV9 to TRBJ2-1; tentative D call: TRBD2 (6 bases). This CDR3 has 15 residues. Germline V gene lookup returns CDR1 SGDLS and CDR2 YYNGEE. The V gene lost 0 bases and the J gene lost 4 bases, with 11 bases spanning the gap.